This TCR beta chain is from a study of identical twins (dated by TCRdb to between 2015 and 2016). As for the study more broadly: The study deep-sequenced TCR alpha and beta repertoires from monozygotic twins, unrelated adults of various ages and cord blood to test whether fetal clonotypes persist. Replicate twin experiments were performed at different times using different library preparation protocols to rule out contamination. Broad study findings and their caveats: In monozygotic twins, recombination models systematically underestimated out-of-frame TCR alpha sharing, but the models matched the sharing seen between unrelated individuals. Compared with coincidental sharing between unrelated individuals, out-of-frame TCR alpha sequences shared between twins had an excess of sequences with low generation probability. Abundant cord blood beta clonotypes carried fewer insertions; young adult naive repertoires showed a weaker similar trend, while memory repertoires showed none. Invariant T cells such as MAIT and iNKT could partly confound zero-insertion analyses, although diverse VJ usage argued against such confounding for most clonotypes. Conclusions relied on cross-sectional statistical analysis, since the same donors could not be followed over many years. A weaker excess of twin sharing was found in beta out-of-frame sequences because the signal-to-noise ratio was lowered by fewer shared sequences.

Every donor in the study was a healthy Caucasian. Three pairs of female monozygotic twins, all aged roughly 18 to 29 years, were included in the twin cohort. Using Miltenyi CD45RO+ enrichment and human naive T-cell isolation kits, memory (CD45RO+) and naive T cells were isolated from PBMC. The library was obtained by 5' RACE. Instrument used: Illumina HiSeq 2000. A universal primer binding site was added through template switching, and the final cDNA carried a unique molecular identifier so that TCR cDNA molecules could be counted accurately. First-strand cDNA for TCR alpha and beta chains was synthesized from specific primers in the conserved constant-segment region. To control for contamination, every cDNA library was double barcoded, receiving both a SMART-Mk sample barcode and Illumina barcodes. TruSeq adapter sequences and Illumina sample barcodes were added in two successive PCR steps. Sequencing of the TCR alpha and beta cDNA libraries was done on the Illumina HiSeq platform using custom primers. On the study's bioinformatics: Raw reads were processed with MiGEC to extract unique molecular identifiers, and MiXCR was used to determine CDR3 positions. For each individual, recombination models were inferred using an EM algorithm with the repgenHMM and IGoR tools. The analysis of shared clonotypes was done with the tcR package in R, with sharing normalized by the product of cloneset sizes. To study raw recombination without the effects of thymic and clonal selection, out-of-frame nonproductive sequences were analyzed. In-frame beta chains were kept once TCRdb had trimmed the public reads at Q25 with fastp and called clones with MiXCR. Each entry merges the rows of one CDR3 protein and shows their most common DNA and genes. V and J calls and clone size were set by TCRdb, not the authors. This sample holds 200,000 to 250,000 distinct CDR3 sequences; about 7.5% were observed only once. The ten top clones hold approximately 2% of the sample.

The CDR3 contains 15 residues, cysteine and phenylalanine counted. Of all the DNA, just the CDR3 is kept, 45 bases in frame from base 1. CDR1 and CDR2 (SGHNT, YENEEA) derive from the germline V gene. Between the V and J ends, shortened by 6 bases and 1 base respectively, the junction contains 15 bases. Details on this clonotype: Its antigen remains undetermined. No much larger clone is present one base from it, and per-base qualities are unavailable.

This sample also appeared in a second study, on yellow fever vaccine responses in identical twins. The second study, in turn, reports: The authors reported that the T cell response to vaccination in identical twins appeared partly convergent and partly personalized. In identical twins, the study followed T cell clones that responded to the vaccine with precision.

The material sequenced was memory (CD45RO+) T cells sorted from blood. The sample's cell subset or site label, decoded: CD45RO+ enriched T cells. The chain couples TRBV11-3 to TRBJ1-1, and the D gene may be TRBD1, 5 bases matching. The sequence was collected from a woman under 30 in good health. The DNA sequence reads TGTGCCAGCAGATCCTCCGACAGATGGAACACTGAAGCTTTCTTT. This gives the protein CASRSSDRWNTEAFF.